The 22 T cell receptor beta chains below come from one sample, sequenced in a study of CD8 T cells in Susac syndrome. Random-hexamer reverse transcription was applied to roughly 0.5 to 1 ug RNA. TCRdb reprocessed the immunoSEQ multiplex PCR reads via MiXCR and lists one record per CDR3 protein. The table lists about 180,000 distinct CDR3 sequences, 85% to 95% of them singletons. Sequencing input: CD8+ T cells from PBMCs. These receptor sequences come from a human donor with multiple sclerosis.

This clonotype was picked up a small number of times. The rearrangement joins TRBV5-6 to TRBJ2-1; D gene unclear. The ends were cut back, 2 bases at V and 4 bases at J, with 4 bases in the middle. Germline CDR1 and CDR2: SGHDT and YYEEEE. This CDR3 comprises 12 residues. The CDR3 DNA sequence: TGTGCCAGCAGCTTTAGTTACAATGAGCAGTTCTTC. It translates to CASSFSYNEQFF.

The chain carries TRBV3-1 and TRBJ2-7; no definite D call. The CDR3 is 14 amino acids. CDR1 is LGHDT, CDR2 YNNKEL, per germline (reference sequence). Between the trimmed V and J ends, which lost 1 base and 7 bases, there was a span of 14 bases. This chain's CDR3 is CASSQGEALGEQYF. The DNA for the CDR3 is TGTGCCAGCAGCCAAGGGGAAGCCCTGGGGGAGCAGTACTTC.

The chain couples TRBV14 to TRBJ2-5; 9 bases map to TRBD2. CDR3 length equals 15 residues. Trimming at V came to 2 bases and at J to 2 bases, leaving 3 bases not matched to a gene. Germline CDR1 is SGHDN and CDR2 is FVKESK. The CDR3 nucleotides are TGTGCCAGCAGCCAAAGACTAGCGGTACAAGAGACCCAGTACTTC. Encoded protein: CASSQRLAVQETQYF.

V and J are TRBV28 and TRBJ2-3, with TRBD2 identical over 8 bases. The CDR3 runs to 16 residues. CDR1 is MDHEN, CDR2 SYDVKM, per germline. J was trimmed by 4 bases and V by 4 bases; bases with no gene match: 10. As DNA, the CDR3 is TGTGCCAGCAGTTATACTAGCGGAGACCCATCAGATACGCAGTATTTT. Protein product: CASSYTSGDPSDTQYF. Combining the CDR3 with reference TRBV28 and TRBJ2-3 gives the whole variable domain DVKVTQSSRYLVKRTGEKVFLECVQDMDHENMFWYRQDPGLGLRLIYFSYDVKMKEKGDIPEGYSVSREKKERFSLILESASTNQTSMYLCASSYTSGDPSDTQYFGPGTRLTVL.

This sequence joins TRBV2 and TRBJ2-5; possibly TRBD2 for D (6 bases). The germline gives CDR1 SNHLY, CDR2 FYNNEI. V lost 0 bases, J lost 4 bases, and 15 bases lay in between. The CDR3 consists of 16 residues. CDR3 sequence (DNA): TGTGCCAGCAGTGAAGCGCGGGTTGGGACTCCAGAGACCCAGTACTTC. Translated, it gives CASSEARVGTPETQYF.

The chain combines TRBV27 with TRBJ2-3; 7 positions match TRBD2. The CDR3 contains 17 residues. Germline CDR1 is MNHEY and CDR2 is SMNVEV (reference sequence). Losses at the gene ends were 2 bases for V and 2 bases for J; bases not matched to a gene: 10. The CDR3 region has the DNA TGTGCCAGCAGTTTAATCCGCGGGAGATTTCTCACAGATACGCAGTATTTT. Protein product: CASSLIRGRFLTDTQYF.

The CDR3 DNA is TGTGCCAGCAGCCGCGTTTCGGGTGCTGAGCAGTTCTTC. It is translated as CASSRVSGAEQFF. The rearrangement links TRBV11-2 to TRBJ2-1; no definite D call. The ends were cut back, 5 bases at V and 9 bases at J, with 14 bases in the middle. Per germline, CDR1 SGHAT and CDR2 FQNNGV. The CDR3 consists of 13 residues.

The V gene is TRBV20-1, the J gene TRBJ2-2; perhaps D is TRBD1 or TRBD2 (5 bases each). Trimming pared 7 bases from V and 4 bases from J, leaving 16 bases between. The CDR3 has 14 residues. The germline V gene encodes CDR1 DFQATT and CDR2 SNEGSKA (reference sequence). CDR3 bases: TGCAGTGTTCCGGGACGCTCGGGCACCGGGGAGCTGTTTTTT. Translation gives CSVPGRSGTGELFF.

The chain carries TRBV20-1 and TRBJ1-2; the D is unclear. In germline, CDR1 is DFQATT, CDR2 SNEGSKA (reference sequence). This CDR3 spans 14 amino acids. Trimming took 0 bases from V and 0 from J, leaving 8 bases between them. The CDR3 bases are TGCAGTGCTAGAGATCTATCAGCTAACTATGGCTACACCTTC. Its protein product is CSARDLSANYGYTF.

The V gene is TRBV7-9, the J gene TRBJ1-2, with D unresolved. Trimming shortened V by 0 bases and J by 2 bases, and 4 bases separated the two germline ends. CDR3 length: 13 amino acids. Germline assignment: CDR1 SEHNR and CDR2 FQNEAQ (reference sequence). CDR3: CASSLALNYGYTF. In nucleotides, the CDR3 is TGTGCCAGCAGCTTAGCGCTGAACTATGGCTACACCTTC. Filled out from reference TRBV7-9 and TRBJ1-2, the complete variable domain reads DTGVSQNPRHKITKRGQNVTFRCDPISEHNRLYWYRQTLGQGPEFLTYFQNEAQLEKSRLLSDRFSAERPKGSFSTLEIQRTEQGDSAMYLCASSLALNYGYTFGSGTRLTVV.

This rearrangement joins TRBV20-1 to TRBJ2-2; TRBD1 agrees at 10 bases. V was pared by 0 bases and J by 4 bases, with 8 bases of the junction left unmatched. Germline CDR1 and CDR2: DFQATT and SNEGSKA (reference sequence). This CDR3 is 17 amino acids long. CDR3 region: CSARDWSGQGTTGELFF. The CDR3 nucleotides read TGCAGTGCTAGAGATTGGTCGGGACAGGGGACCACCGGGGAGCTGTTTTTT.

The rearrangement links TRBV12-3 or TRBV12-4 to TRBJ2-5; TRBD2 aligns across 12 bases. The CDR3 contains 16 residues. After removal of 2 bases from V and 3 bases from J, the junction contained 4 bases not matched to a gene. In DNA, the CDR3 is TGTGCCAGCAGTTTAACTAGCGGGGGGCTAAAAGAGACCCAGTACTTC. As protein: CASSLTSGGLKETQYF.

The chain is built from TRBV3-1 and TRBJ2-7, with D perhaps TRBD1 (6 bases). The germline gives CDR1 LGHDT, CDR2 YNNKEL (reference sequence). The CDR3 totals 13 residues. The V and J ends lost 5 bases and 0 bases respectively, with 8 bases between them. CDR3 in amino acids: CASSDRPSYEQYF. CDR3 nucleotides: TGTGCCAGCAGCGACAGGCCCTCCTACGAGCAGTACTTC.

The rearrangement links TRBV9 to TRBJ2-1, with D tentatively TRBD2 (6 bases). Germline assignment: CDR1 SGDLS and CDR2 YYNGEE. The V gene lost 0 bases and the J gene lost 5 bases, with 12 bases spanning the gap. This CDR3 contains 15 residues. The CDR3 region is CASSVAGVNHNEQFF. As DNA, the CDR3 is TGTGCCAGCAGCGTAGCGGGAGTGAACCACAATGAGCAGTTCTTC.

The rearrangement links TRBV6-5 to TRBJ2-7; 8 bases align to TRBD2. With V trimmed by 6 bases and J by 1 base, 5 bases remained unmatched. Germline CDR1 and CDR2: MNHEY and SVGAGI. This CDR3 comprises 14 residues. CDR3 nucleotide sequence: TGTGCCAGCAGCATTAGCGGGGCGTCCTACGAGCAGTACTTC. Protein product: CASSISGASYEQYF.

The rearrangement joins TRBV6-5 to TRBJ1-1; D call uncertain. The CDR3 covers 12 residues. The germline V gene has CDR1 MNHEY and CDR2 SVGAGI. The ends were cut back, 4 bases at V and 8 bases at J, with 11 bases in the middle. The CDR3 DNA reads TGTGCCAGCAGTTTCAGCCTGGGGGAAGCTTTCTTT. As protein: CASSFSLGEAFF.

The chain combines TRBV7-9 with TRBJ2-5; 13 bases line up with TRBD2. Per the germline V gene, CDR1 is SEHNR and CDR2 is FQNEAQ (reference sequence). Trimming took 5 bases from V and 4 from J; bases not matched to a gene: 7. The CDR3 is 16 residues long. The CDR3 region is CASSRTSGSLGETQYF. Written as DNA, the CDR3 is TGTGCCAGCAGCCGGACTAGCGGGAGTCTCGGAGAGACCCAGTACTTC.

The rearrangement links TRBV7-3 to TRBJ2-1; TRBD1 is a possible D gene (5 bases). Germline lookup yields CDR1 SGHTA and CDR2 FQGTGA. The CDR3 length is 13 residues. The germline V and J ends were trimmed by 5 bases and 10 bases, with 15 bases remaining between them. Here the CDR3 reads CASSISGSWEQFF. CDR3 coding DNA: TGTGCCAGCAGCATCTCAGGGTCTTGGGAGCAGTTCTTC.

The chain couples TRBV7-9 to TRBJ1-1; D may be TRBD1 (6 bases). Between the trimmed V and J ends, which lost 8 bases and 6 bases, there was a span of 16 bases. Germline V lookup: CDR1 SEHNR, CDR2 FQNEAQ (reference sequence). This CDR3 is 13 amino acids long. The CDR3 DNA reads TGTGCCAGCCGGGTCGGACAGCTCGCTGAAGCTTTCTTT. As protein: CASRVGQLAEAFF.

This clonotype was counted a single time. The CDR3 bases are TGTGCCAGCAGCTTTTCGGGACCCGTCTACGAGCAGTACTTC. Translated, it gives CASSFSGPVYEQYF. The chain joins TRBV27 to TRBJ2-7, with D perhaps matching TRBD1 or TRBD2 (5 bases each). Trimming removed 6 bases from V and 3 bases from J, with 15 bases in between. The CDR3 is 14 residues long. From germline, CDR1 is MNHEY and CDR2 SMNVEV (reference sequence).

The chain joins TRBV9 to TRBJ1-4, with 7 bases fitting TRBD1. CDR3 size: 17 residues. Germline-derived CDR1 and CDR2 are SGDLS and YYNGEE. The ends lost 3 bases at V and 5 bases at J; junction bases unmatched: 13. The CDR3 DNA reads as TGTGCCAGCAGCGCACAGGGGCCGTGGGGGGTGAATGAAAAACTGTTTTTT. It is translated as CASSAQGPWGVNEKLFF.

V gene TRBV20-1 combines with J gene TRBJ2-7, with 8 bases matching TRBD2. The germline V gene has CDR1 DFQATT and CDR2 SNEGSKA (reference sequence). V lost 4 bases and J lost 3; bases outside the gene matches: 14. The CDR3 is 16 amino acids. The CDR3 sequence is CSATHRGGRNLYEQYF. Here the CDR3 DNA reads TGCAGTGCTACCCACCGGGGGGGCCGGAACCTCTACGAGCAGTACTTC.